The present T cell receptor (beta chain) was sequenced within a study of cytomegalovirus exposure and HLA in healthy donors. Overall study results and limits: Fewer N-insertions than the roughly 630-donor mean were reportedly shown by an Asian-associated ancestry cluster in a later analysis.

With respect to this clone: The antigen remains unidentified.

Researchers ran the PCR with 60 Vbeta and 13 Jbeta primers. Profiled with immunoSEQ multiplex PCR; TCRdb holds only in-frame clones, not every one. The data contain fewer than 200,000 clones, approximately 72% of them seen just once; the ten biggest clones take up over 1.2%. This TCR came from a man aged 18 to 35 in good health and CMV-seronegative. Input material: PBMCs.

Written as DNA, the CDR3 is TGTGCCAGCAGTTTAGGTGCAGCGGGACCGGCCTACAATGAGCAGTTCTTC. Translating gives CASSLGAAGPAYNEQFF. The rearrangement uses TRBV27 and TRBJ2-1, with TRBD2 matching over 7 bases. This CDR3 spans 17 amino acids. Trimming took 2 bases from V and 2 from J; bases not matched to a gene: 9. Germline lookup yields CDR1 MNHEY and CDR2 SMNVEV (reference sequence).